One and the same sample provided the 7 T cell receptor beta chains below, sequenced in a study of response to subunit inactivated influenza vaccine. TCRdb independently ran MiXCR on the RT-PCR reads; one entry per CDR3 protein. The sample includes fewer than 700,000 distinct CDR3 sequences, 13% of them seen just once. The source material was PBMCs from blood, sampled 40 to 50 days after vaccination. The receptors were gathered from a man aged 50 to 59 who received an inactivated influenza vaccine.

The V and J genes are TRBV20-1 and TRBJ2-5; 9 bases align to TRBD1. The length of the CDR3 is 17 residues. With V trimmed by 3 bases and J by 0 bases, 11 bases remained unmatched. Germline values: CDR1 DFQATT, CDR2 SNEGSKA (reference sequence). The CDR3 DNA follows: TGCAGTGCTAGTGGGACAGGGTCACGAGGGTACCAAGAGACCCAGTACTTC. This codes for CSASGTGSRGYQETQYF.

This clonotype was seen a handful of times. The rearrangement joins TRBV7-2 to TRBJ2-7, with D perhaps being TRBD1 or TRBD2 (5 bases each). The V gene lost 2 bases and the J gene lost 2 bases, with 16 bases spanning the gap. CDR1 and CDR2 from the germline V gene are SGHTA and FQGNSA. This CDR3 contains 16 residues. CDR3 in amino acids: CASSLTGGLSPYEQYF. The CDR3 DNA sequence: TGTGCCAGCAGCTTAACAGGAGGCCTTAGCCCCTACGAGCAGTACTTC.

This sequence joins TRBV7-9 and TRBJ1-1, with D perhaps TRBD1 (6 bases). There are 15 residues in the CDR3. The V and J ends lost 6 bases and 3 bases respectively, with 17 bases between them. CDR1 is SEHNR and CDR2 is FQNEAQ in the germline V gene (reference sequence). CDR3 coding DNA: TGTGCCAGCAGTGTGACTGGGGCAGGGGACACTGAAGCTTTCTTT. Translation: CASSVTGAGDTEAFF. Looking up the rest from reference TRBV7-9 and TRBJ1-1 gives the full variable domain: DTGVSQNPRHKITKRGQNVTFRCDPISEHNRLYWYRQTLGQGPEFLTYFQNEAQLEKSRLLSDRFSAERPKGSFSTLEIQRTEQGDSAMYLCASSVTGAGDTEAFFGQGTRLTVV.

The chain links TRBV20-1 to TRBJ2-1; TRBD2 agrees at 9 bases. The CDR3 is 16 residues long. J lost 2 bases, V lost 0 bases, and 5 bases had no gene match. Germline V gives CDR1 DFQATT, CDR2 SNEGSKA (reference sequence). The chain's CDR3 is CSARDLAGGPYNEQFF. CDR3 DNA sequence: TGCAGTGCTAGAGATTTGGCGGGAGGGCCCTACAATGAGCAGTTCTTC.

V gene TRBV6-1 combines with J gene TRBJ1-4; no firm D call. The CDR3 length is 13 residues. From germline, CDR1 is MNHNS and CDR2 SASEGT. V dropped 7 bases and J dropped 5 bases, with 11 bases sitting between them. The CDR3 nucleotides read TGTGCCAGCAAGGGCAGCGAAAATGAAAAACTGTTTTTT. It specifies CASKGSENEKLFF.

The gene calls are TRBV10-3 and TRBJ2-1, with 10 bases identical to TRBD2. Germline V gene lookup returns CDR1 ENHRY and CDR2 SYGVKD. V lost 4 bases, J lost 7 bases, and 7 bases stayed unmatched. CDR3 length: 15 residues. The DNA of the CDR3 is TGTGCCATCAGTGCGCTAGCGGGAGATATTAATGAGCAGTTCTTC. This encodes CAISALAGDINEQFF.

This rearrangement joins TRBV7-3 to TRBJ2-7; TRBD2 aligns across 11 bases. This CDR3 is 17 amino acids long. The germline V gene has CDR1 SGHTA and CDR2 FQGTGA. The ends lost 2 bases at V and 3 bases at J; junction bases unmatched: 9. In DNA, the CDR3 is TGTGCCAGCAGCTTATCACTAGCGGGAGTTGTTAGCTACGAGCAGTACTTC. This gives the protein CASSLSLAGVVSYEQYF.